What follows are 25 T cell receptor beta chains derived from one specimen sequenced in a study of shared clonotypes between healthy human individuals. The method was immunoSEQ multiplex PCR; TCRdb's version includes in-frame clones alone and lacks a portion of them. Altogether about 960,000 clones are present, 76% being singletons, with the ten largest covering approximately 1.5%. The sequenced material came from memory CD4+ T cells sorted from blood. Subset indicated: CD45RA-negative fraction. The receptors were gathered from a man aged 18-30 years in good health.

This chain uses TRBV10-3 with TRBJ2-1; D may be TRBD1 (5 bases). The CDR3 contains 13 residues. The V end lost 0 bases, the J end lost 7 bases, and 7 bases lay between the germline ends. CDR1 and CDR2 from the germline V gene are ENHRY and SYGVKD. The CDR3 sequence: CAISESPGNEQFF. The CDR3 region has the DNA TGTGCCATCAGTGAGTCCCCAGGGAATGAGCAGTTCTTC.

This chain links TRBV27 with TRBJ2-7; 7 nucleotides align to TRBD1. V shed 3 bases and J 5 bases; nucleotides not matched to a gene: 7. Per germline, CDR1 MNHEY and CDR2 SMNVEV (reference sequence). This CDR3 has 14 residues. CDR3 DNA sequence: TGTGCCAGCAGTTTCTTTAGACAGGGTAACGAGCAGTACTTC. Translation: CASSFFRQGNEQYF.

The chain uses TRBV30 and TRBJ2-7; 10 bases match TRBD1. After removal of 3 bases from V and 0 bases from J, the junction contained 2 bases not matched to a gene. The germline V gene has CDR1 GTSNPN and CDR2 SVGIG (reference sequence). This CDR3 is 14 amino acids long. In DNA, the CDR3 is TGTGCCTGGAGGCGACAGGGGGCCTCCTACGAGCAGTACTTC. The encoded protein is CAWRRQGASYEQYF.

The chain uses TRBV15 and TRBJ2-5; TRBD1 matches 7 bases. This CDR3 is built from 17 residues. CDR1 and CDR2 (germline): LNHNV, YYDKDF (reference sequence). V gave up 0 bases and J gave up 2 bases; unmatched junction bases: 9. The CDR3 DNA is TGTGCCACCAGCAGAGATCCACCAGGGGGAACGCAAGAGACCCAGTACTTC. Its translation: CATSRDPPGGTQETQYF.

V is TRBV7-8 and J is TRBJ2-6; 9 nucleotides align to TRBD1. V lost 4 bases to trimming and J lost 2 bases; unmatched junction nucleotides: 9. From germline, CDR1 is SGHVS and CDR2 FQNEAQ. This CDR3 contains 18 residues. CDR3 in amino acids: CASSWGGQGRAGANVLTF. The CDR3 DNA is TGTGCCAGCAGCTGGGGGGGACAGGGACGTGCTGGGGCCAACGTCCTGACTTTC.

The CDR3 bases are TGTGCCAGCAGTTACTTGAGGGGTCCCTCACCCCTCCACTTT. It specifies CASSYLRGPSPLHF. V is TRBV6-6 and J is TRBJ1-6, with D perhaps TRBD1 (5 bases). V lost 1 base and J 10 bases, leaving 11 bases between the germline ends. The CDR3 sequence is 14 residues long. Per germline, CDR1 MNHNY and CDR2 SVGAGI (reference sequence).

The chain recombines TRBV7-8 with TRBJ2-1; possible D gene TRBD2, 6 bases. Trimming shortened V by 3 bases and J by 3 bases, and 12 bases separated the two germline ends. CDR3 length: 15 amino acids. Germline V gene data show CDR1 as SGHVS and CDR2 as FQNEAQ. CDR3 bases: TGTGCCAGCAGCTTGGGGCGGGGCTTCTACAATGAGCAGTTCTTC. It is translated as CASSLGRGFYNEQFF. The variable domain in full, completed from reference TRBV7-8 and TRBJ2-1, reads GAGVSQSPRYKVAKRGQDVALRCDPISGHVSLFWYQQALGQGPEFLTYFQNEAQLDKSGLPSDRFFAERPEGSVSTLKIQRTQQEDSAVYLCASSLGRGFYNEQFFGPGTRLTVL.

This clone was seen a single time. The CDR3 nucleotides read TGTGCCAGTATAACACTAGCGGGGCACAATGAGCAGTTCTTC. Encoded protein: CASITLAGHNEQFF. The chain recombines TRBV6-6 with TRBJ2-1; 10 nucleotides line up with TRBD2. CDR1 is MNHNY and CDR2 is SVGAGI in the germline V gene (reference sequence). The CDR3 runs to 14 residues. J was trimmed by 5 bases and V by 9 bases; bases with no gene match: 7.

This clone has more than one count but fewer than ten. J is TRBJ2-5 and V is TRBV7-9; 11 bases map to TRBD1. V trimming: 4 bases; J trimming: 5 bases; junction bases outside the gene matches: 6. CDR3 length equals 15 residues. Germline V gives CDR1 SEHNR, CDR2 FQNEAQ (reference sequence). The CDR3 sequence is CASSSGQGVRETQYF. CDR3 sequence (DNA): TGTGCCAGCAGCTCGGGACAGGGGGTGAGGGAGACCCAGTACTTC.

The J gene is TRBJ2-7, the V gene TRBV10-2; 8 bases match TRBD2. Losses at the gene ends were 8 bases for V and 0 bases for J; bases not matched to a gene: 6. The CDR3 contains 14 residues. Germline CDR1 reads WSHSY; CDR2 reads SAAADI. The CDR3 bases are TGCGCCAGCGCAAGGCTAGCGGGCTCCTACGAGCAGTACTTC. Translation gives CASARLAGSYEQYF.

The rearrangement uses TRBV10-1 and TRBJ2-5, with TRBD2 as a possible D gene (5 bases). The V gene lost 1 base and the J gene lost 2 bases, with 11 bases spanning the gap. The CDR3 runs to 15 residues. Per the germline V gene, CDR1 is WNHNN and CDR2 is SYGVQD (reference sequence). The CDR3, as DNA: TGCGCCAGCAGTGAGTTGGCGGGCGGACAAGAGACCCAGTACTTC. Translating gives CASSELAGGQETQYF.

The sample holds a few counts of this clone. The chain links TRBV6-5 to TRBJ2-7, with D perhaps matching TRBD1 (5 bases). CDR3 length: 15 amino acids. CDR1 MNHEY and CDR2 SVGAGI come from the germline V gene. V was shortened by 5 bases and J by 0 bases, with 14 bases between the two germline ends. The CDR3 nucleotides read TGTGCCAGCAGTGCAGGGTGGGTGAGCTCCTACGAGCAGTACTTC. It translates to CASSAGWVSSYEQYF.

A few counts support this clone. The rearrangement uses TRBV9 and TRBJ2-7, with D tentatively TRBD1 (6 bases). This CDR3 is 13 amino acids long. V lost 4 bases, J lost 9 bases, and 17 bases lay in between. CDR1 is SGDLS and CDR2 is YYNGEE in the germline V gene. The CDR3 DNA sequence: TGTGCCAGCAGCCTCTCCGACAGGAGCTCGCAGTACTTC. Its translation is CASSLSDRSSQYF. The entire variable domain, with the rest obtained from reference TRBV9 and TRBJ2-7, is as follows: DSGVTQTPKHLITATGQRVTLRCSPRSGDLSVYWYQQSLDQGLQFLIQYYNGEERAKGNILERFSAQQFPDLHSELNLSSLELGDSALYFCASSLSDRSSQYFGPGTRLTVT.

The CDR3 sequence is CASSPWDSQETQYF. The CDR3 DNA follows: TGTGCCAGCAGCCCCTGGGACAGTCAAGAGACCCAGTACTTC. The chain is built from TRBV5-6 and TRBJ2-5, with 7 bases fitting TRBD1. The CDR3 extends over 14 amino acids. Germline assignment: CDR1 SGHDT and CDR2 YYEEEE. Losses at the gene ends were 4 bases for V and 2 bases for J; bases not matched to a gene: 5.

The gene calls are TRBV10-3 and TRBJ1-5; TRBD1 matches at 7 bases. The ends lost 10 bases at V and 0 bases at J; junction bases unmatched: 3. The CDR3 length is 13 residues. The germline CDR1 and CDR2 sequences are ENHRY and SYGVKD. CDR3 protein: CATGQASNQPQHF. DNA of the CDR3: TGTGCCACCGGACAGGCTAGCAATCAGCCCCAGCATTTT.

The genes are TRBV14 and TRBJ2-4; tentatively, D is TRBD1 or TRBD2 (5 bases each). The V end was cut by 1 base, the J end by 2 bases, with 15 bases between. In germline, CDR1 is SGHDN, CDR2 FVKESK. The CDR3 spans 17 residues. The CDR3 region is CASSQGAGDGTKNIQYF. The CDR3 DNA sequence: TGTGCCAGCAGCCAAGGGGCCGGGGACGGGACCAAAAACATTCAGTACTTC.

This clone occurred a few times. The gene calls are TRBV2 and TRBJ2-3; 9 bases are a match to TRBD2. The V and J ends lost 6 bases and 6 bases, in that order; junction bases with no gene match: 10. Germline CDR1 and CDR2: SNHLY and FYNNEI. CDR3 length: 15 residues. The CDR3 spells CASRERGAGLDTQYF. The CDR3, as DNA: TGTGCCAGCAGGGAGCGGGGGGCCGGTCTGGATACGCAGTATTTT.

CDR3 in amino acids: CASSSKLAGEYNEQFF. CDR3 nucleotides: TGTGCCAGCAGCTCCAAACTAGCGGGAGAGTACAATGAGCAGTTCTTC. The chain carries TRBV7-9 and TRBJ2-1; 11 bases align to TRBD2. Germline-derived CDR1 and CDR2 are SEHNR and FQNEAQ (reference sequence). This CDR3 is built from 16 residues. With V trimmed by 4 bases and J by 4 bases, 6 bases remained unmatched.

This clone appeared once. Other DNA sequences in the sample encode the same CDR3. The chain recombines TRBV2 with TRBJ2-3; 11 bases match TRBD2. CDR1 and CDR2 (germline): SNHLY, FYNNEI. This CDR3 region has 15 residues. V lost 6 bases, J lost 3 bases, and 5 bases stayed unmatched. CDR3 amino acids: CASSPLAGGTDTQYF. In nucleotides, the CDR3 is TGTGCCAGCAGCCCATTAGCGGGGGGGACAGATACGCAGTATTTT.

The chain joins TRBV7-9 to TRBJ1-1, with D possibly being TRBD1 (5 bases). This CDR3 spans 15 amino acids. In germline, CDR1 is SEHNR, CDR2 FQNEAQ (reference sequence). With 4 bases removed from V and 1 base from J, the gap between germline ends came to 13 bases. The CDR3, as DNA: TGTGCCAGCAGCTCTTTCGGGACTGAGAACACTGAAGCTTTCTTT. Protein: CASSSFGTENTEAFF.

This clone was picked up many times. The chain joins TRBV2 to TRBJ1-2; no clear D gene. This CDR3 is 12 amino acids long. Trimming took 0 bases from V and 8 from J, leaving 7 bases between them. CDR1 and CDR2 from the germline V gene are SNHLY and FYNNEI. The CDR3 DNA reads as TGTGCCAGCAGTGAAGCATCCTGGGGCTACACCTTC. It specifies CASSEASWGYTF.

This clone has only a few counts. The chain has TRBV6-1 and TRBJ2-7; maybe TRBD1 (5 bases). V shed 2 bases and J shed 0 bases, with 11 bases lying between them. From germline, CDR1 is MNHNS and CDR2 SASEGT. The CDR3 loop spans 15 amino acids. CDR3: CASSEWGMNSYEQYF. CDR3 DNA sequence: TGTGCCAGCAGTGAATGGGGCATGAACTCCTACGAGCAGTACTTC.

This sequence joins TRBV5-1 and TRBJ1-2; the match to TRBD1 covers 9 bases. Per the germline V gene, CDR1 is SGHRS and CDR2 is YFSETQ. This CDR3 spans 14 amino acids. J was trimmed by 4 bases and V by 4 bases; bases with no gene match: 5. In DNA form, the CDR3 reads TGCGCCAGCAGCCGGACAGGGGTTGGCTATGGCTACACCTTC. Encoded protein: CASSRTGVGYGYTF.

The rearrangement links TRBV18 to TRBJ1-5; D gene unclear. The V end lost 3 bases, the J end lost 4 bases, and 10 bases lay between the germline ends. Germline values: CDR1 KGHSH, CDR2 LQKENI. CDR3 size: 14 residues. The CDR3 DNA reads TGTGCCAGCTCACCTATACATGGGAATCAGCCCCAGCATTTT. Its protein product is CASSPIHGNQPQHF.

This clone was picked up many times. The chain carries TRBV30 and TRBJ2-2; 9 bases fit TRBD1. Trimming took 3 bases from V and 3 from J; bases not matched to a gene: 5. Germline V gene data show CDR1 as GTSNPN and CDR2 as SVGIG (reference sequence). The CDR3 has 15 residues. The CDR3 region has the DNA TGTGCCTGGAGGTACAGGGGGCGTGACACCGGGGAGCTGTTTTTT. Its protein is CAWRYRGRDTGELFF.